The 7 T cell receptor beta chains below were found in one sample sequenced in a study of cytomegalovirus exposure and HLA in healthy donors. The PCR had 60 Vbeta and 13 Jbeta primers. The assay was immunoSEQ multiplex PCR, and TCRdb's table has in-frame clones only and misses some. This table holds approximately 200,000 clones, 75% to 80% found once. What was sequenced was PBMCs. The receptors here all came from a young man in good health and CMV-seronegative.

The V and J genes are TRBV14 and TRBJ1-1; no clear D. CDR3 length: 15 residues. Trimming left V 4 bases short and J 5 bases short, with 17 bases between. Looked up from germline, CDR1 is SGHDN and CDR2 is FVKESK. The DNA of the CDR3 is TGTGCCAGCAGCCTGGCCTACGGGGATTGGACTGAAGCTTTCTTT. It codes for CASSLAYGDWTEAFF.

The rearrangement links TRBV27 to TRBJ1-4; no definite D call. The CDR3 has 14 residues. CDR1 and CDR2 (germline): MNHEY, SMNVEV (reference sequence). V gave up 3 bases and J gave up 5 bases, with 10 bases separating them. The CDR3 loop reads CASSFTDENEKLFF. DNA for the CDR3: TGTGCCAGCAGTTTCACAGATGAGAATGAAAAACTGTTTTTT.

The chain employs TRBV5-1 and TRBJ1-4; 12 bases agree with TRBD1. CDR1 is SGHRS, CDR2 YFSETQ, per germline. The V segment lost 4 bases and the J segment 7 bases; nucleotides outside the gene matches: 8. This CDR3 contains 16 residues. CDR3 protein: CASSPWDRGQIEKLFF. The CDR3 bases are TGCGCCAGCAGCCCGTGGGACAGGGGGCAAATTGAAAAACTGTTTTTT.

The CDR3 region has the DNA TGTGCCAGCAGTTACTCGAAACTAGCGGGGAAGGGTGAGCAGTTCTTC. This translates into CASSYSKLAGKGEQFF. This chain connects TRBV6-7 to TRBJ2-1, with 10 bases fitting TRBD2. TRBV6-7 is sorted into the ORF group, with uncertain function. V dropped 0 bases and J dropped 9; count of bases not matched to a gene: 8. This CDR3 is built from 16 residues.

The chain is built from TRBV5-1 and TRBJ1-4; TRBD1 agrees at 7 bases. In germline, CDR1 is SGHRS, CDR2 YFSETQ. J was trimmed by 3 bases and V by 1 base; bases with no gene match: 0. This CDR3 spans 14 amino acids. This CDR3 reads CASSLRGPNEKLFF. CDR3 DNA sequence: TGCGCCAGCAGCTTGAGGGGGCCTAATGAAAAACTGTTTTTT.

The genes are TRBV6-5 and TRBJ2-1; D unresolved. This CDR3 spans 15 amino acids. Per germline, CDR1 MNHEY and CDR2 SVGAGI. V was clipped by 0 bases and J by 4 bases, with 10 bases between them. This chain's CDR3 is CASSYSNLAYNEQFF. As DNA, the CDR3 is TGTGCCAGCAGTTACTCGAATCTGGCTTACAATGAGCAGTTCTTC.

This chain links TRBV5-1 with TRBJ1-1; D unresolved. This CDR3 contains 12 residues. Germline CDR1 SGHRS, CDR2 YFSETQ. Trimming took off 8 bases at V and 9 bases at J, with 17 bases between the two ends. Here the CDR3 DNA reads TGCGCCAGTAACCCCGAGTTTGGTCAAGCTTTCTTT. Protein sequence: CASNPEFGQAFF.